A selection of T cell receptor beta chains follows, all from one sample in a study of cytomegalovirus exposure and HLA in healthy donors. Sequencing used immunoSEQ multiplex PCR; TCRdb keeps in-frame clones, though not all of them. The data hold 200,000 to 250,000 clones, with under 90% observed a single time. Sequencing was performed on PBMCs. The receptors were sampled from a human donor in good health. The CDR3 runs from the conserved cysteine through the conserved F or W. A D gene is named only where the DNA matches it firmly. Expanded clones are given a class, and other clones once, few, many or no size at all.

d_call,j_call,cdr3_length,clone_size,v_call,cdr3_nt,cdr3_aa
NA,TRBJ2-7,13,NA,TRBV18,TGTGCCAGCTCACGGACTATTCCCGACGAGCAGTACTTC,CASSRTIPDEQYF
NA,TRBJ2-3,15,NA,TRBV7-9,TGTGCCAGCAGCCCCCCGAGGGTTAGCACAGATACGCAGTATTTT,CASSPPRVSTDTQYF
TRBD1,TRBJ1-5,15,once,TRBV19,TGTGCCAGTAGTCGGGGACAGGGCGGCAATCAGCCCCAGCATTTT,CASSRGQGGNQPQHF
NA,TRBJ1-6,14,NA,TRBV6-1,TGTGCCAGCAGTGAGGGGGCTGAGAATTCACCCCTCCACTTT,CASSEGAENSPLHF
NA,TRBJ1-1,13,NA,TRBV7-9,TGTTCCAGCACTACACAGGGGAACACTGAAGCTTTCTTT,CSSTTQGNTEAFF
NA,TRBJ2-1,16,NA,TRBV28,TGTGCCAGCAGTCTCCGAGGGGGGGCCTCCTACAATGAGCAGTTCTTC,CASSLRGGASYNEQFF
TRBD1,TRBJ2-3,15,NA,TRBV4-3,TGCGCCAGCAGCCATGACAGGGTAGTCGGGGATACGCAGTATTTT,CASSHDRVVGDTQYF
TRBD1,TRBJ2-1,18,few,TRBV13,TGTGCCAGCAGCTTAGCGGGCAGGGGGTCAGGCTCCTACAATGAGCAGTTCTTC,CASSLAGRGSGSYNEQFF
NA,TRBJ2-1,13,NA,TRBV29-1,TGCAGCGTTGAGGGGGGGGCTTACAATGAGCAGTTCTTC,CSVEGGAYNEQFF
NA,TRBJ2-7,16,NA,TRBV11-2,TGTGCCAGCAGCTTTCAGGGACTCTCGGTCTCCTACGAGCAGTACTTC,CASSFQGLSVSYEQYF
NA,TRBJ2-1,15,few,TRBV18,TGTGCCAGCTCACCACCGGAGGACTCCTACAATGAGCAGTTCTTC,CASSPPEDSYNEQFF
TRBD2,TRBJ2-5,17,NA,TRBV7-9,TGTTCCAGCAGCGACCCCCTCCGAGGGACTAGCTATGAGACCCAGTACTTC,CSSSDPLRGTSYETQYF
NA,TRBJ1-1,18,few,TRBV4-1,TGCGCCAGCACCTCCTTGCCTCAGGGATACGGATGGGACACTGAAGCTTTCTTT,CASTSLPQGYGWDTEAFF
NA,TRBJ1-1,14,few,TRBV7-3,TGTGCCAGCAGCTTAGGGCACCAGAACACTGAAGCTTTCTTT,CASSLGHQNTEAFF
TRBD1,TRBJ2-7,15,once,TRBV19,TGTGCCAGTAGTAAGGGGACAGGGAGTTTCTACGAGCAGTACTTC,CASSKGTGSFYEQYF
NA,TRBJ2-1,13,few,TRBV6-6,TGTGCCAGCAGTCCCCTCTCAGAGGTTGAGCAGTTCTTC,CASSPLSEVEQFF
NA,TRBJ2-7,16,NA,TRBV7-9,TGTTCCAGCAGCTCCGGTGAGGGCGGGGTAACCTACGAGCAGTACTTC,CSSSSGEGGVTYEQYF
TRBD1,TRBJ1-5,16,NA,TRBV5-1,TGCGCCAGCAGCTCCCGGGACAGGGGGCATCATCAGCCCCAGCATTTT,CASSSRDRGHHQPQHF
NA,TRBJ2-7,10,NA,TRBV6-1,TGTGCCACCAACACCTACGAGCAGTACTTC,CATNTYEQYF